What follows are 18 T cell receptor beta chains derived from one specimen sequenced in a study of cytomegalovirus exposure and HLA in healthy donors. PCR amplification relied on 60 Vbeta primers (plus 13 Jbeta primers). Data came from immunoSEQ multiplex PCR; TCRdb stores just in-frame clones and leaves some out. The sample has some 120,000 clones, 80% seen once; the top ten hold 3.3%. Sequences were obtained from PBMCs. The receptors were gathered from a male donor in good health and CMV-seronegative.

The rearrangement uses TRBV7-9 and TRBJ2-3; TRBD1 aligns across 9 bases. The V and J ends lost 9 bases and 2 bases, in that order; junction bases with no gene match: 3. The CDR3 contains 13 residues. CDR1 SEHNR and CDR2 FQNEAQ come from the germline V gene (reference sequence). As DNA, the CDR3 is TGTGCCAGAGGGACAGGGCCCACAGATACGCAGTATTTT. This sequence encodes CARGTGPTDTQYF.

V is TRBV28 and J is TRBJ1-2, with D uncertain. V lost 5 bases and J lost 0, with 10 bases in between. Germline V gene data show CDR1 as MDHEN and CDR2 as SYDVKM. The CDR3 is made up of 14 amino acids. The CDR3 loop reads CASSREFANYGYTF. Written as DNA, the CDR3 is TGTGCCAGCAGTCGGGAGTTTGCTAACTATGGCTACACCTTC.

The CDR3 DNA follows: TGTGCCAGCAGTGGACAGGCGGGCTCTGGAAACACCATATATTTT. Protein: CASSGQAGSGNTIYF. This rearrangement joins TRBV6-1 to TRBJ1-3; a weak D match, TRBD1 (6 bases). V lost 4 bases, J lost 0 bases, and 10 bases lay in between. The CDR3 length is 15 residues. Looked up from germline, CDR1 is MNHNS and CDR2 is SASEGT.

The chain carries TRBV7-9 and TRBJ1-2; the match to TRBD1 covers 9 bases. The V gene end was trimmed by 4 bases and the J gene end by 5 bases; junction bases not matched to a gene: 11. This CDR3 has 16 amino acids. CDR1 SEHNR and CDR2 FQNEAQ come from the germline V gene (reference sequence). CDR3 nucleotides: TGTGCCAGCAGCTCTCCGGGACAGGGATTAATTTATGGCTACACCTTC. Protein product: CASSSPGQGLIYGYTF.

The rearrangement links TRBV7-9 to TRBJ2-3; tentative D call: TRBD1 (6 bases). CDR1 is SEHNR and CDR2 is FQNEAQ in the germline V gene (reference sequence). The CDR3 loop spans 16 amino acids. The V and J ends lost 1 base and 0 bases respectively, with 11 bases between them. As DNA, the CDR3 is TGTGCCAGCAGCTTAGGGAACAGGGCTAGCACAGATACGCAGTATTTT. Translating gives CASSLGNRASTDTQYF.

This sequence joins TRBV5-1 and TRBJ1-2, with D perhaps matching TRBD1 (6 bases). V shed 0 bases and J shed 6 bases, with 12 bases lying between them. CDR3 length: 14 amino acids. CDR1 is SGHRS and CDR2 is YFSETQ in the germline V gene. As DNA, the CDR3 is TGCGCCAGCAGCTTGGCACAGGGTAGCCATGGCTACACCTTC. The encoded protein is CASSLAQGSHGYTF.

The genes are TRBV18 and TRBJ2-7, with 8 bases lining up with TRBD2. Germline trimming cut 5 bases from V and 5 bases from J; bases unmatched to any gene: 8. In germline, CDR1 is KGHSH, CDR2 LQKENI. The length of the CDR3 is 14 residues. The CDR3 region has the DNA TGTGCCAGCTCATACGGGGGGGCCTTCGACGAGCAGTACTTC. It is translated as CASSYGGAFDEQYF.

The J gene is TRBJ2-7, the V gene TRBV6-6; TRBD2 matches 8 bases. Germline V lookup: CDR1 MNHNY, CDR2 SVGAGI (reference sequence). V gave up 0 bases and J gave up 3 bases; unmatched junction bases: 4. The CDR3 sequence is 15 residues long. CDR3 sequence: CASSYSNLAGYEQYF. CDR3 sequence (DNA): TGTGCCAGCAGTTACTCGAACCTAGCGGGCTACGAGCAGTACTTC.

The J gene is TRBJ1-1, the V gene TRBV19, with D perhaps matching TRBD1 (5 bases). V was pared by 4 bases and J by 3 bases, with 21 bases between. CDR3 length: 17 amino acids. CDR1 is LNHDA and CDR2 is SQIVND in the germline V gene (reference sequence). This CDR3 reads CASSRGQFQGRDTEAFF. The CDR3 nucleotides read TGTGCCAGTAGTAGAGGACAATTTCAGGGTCGGGACACTGAAGCTTTCTTT.

This clone is a singleton in its sample. The chain links TRBV27 to TRBJ2-5; the D is unclear. This CDR3 is built from 12 residues. Per the germline V gene, CDR1 is MNHEY and CDR2 is SMNVEV (reference sequence). V dropped 4 bases and J dropped 5 bases, with 8 bases sitting between them. This CDR3 is CASSSSTETQYF. CDR3 DNA sequence: TGTGCCAGCAGTTCATCGACTGAGACCCAGTACTTC.

The rearrangement links TRBV7-9 to TRBJ1-1; 11 bases are a match to TRBD1. The germline CDR1 and CDR2 sequences are SEHNR and FQNEAQ (reference sequence). There are 16 residues in the CDR3. V shed 3 bases, J shed 4 bases, and the junction held 7 bases outside the gene matches. The CDR3 bases are TGTGCCAGCAGCTTCCCAAACGGGACAGGGGGCACTGAAGCTTTCTTT. Protein product: CASSFPNGTGGTEAFF.

This clone appeared once. The chain couples TRBV7-9 to TRBJ1-5, with 10 nucleotides matching TRBD1. The CDR3 has 15 residues. The germline CDR1 and CDR2 sequences are SEHNR and FQNEAQ (reference sequence). J lost 6 bases, V lost 6 bases, and 8 bases had no gene match. CDR3 in DNA: TGTGCCAGCAGTTCCTCCGGGACAGGGGTTCAGCCCCAGCATTTT. Translation: CASSSSGTGVQPQHF.

The V and J genes are TRBV5-6 and TRBJ2-7, with 8 bases lining up with TRBD1. Unmatched junction bases numbered 7, after V lost 3 bases and J lost 5 bases. This CDR3 has 14 residues. CDR1 and CDR2 from the germline V gene are SGHDT and YYEEEE. Here the CDR3 DNA reads TGTGCCAGCAGCTCGGGGACAGGTTCCCACGAGCAGTACTTC. Protein product: CASSSGTGSHEQYF.

The chain is built from TRBV16 and TRBJ1-6; D perhaps matches TRBD1 (6 bases). The CDR3 length is 16 residues. The germline CDR1 and CDR2 sequences are KGHSY and FQNENV. V gave up 1 base and J gave up 4 bases, with 11 bases separating them. CDR3 nucleotides: TGTGCCAGCAGCCAATACAGGGCCCTTTATAATTCACCCCTCCACTTT. It is translated as CASSQYRALYNSPLHF.

The J gene is TRBJ1-3, the V gene TRBV15; maybe TRBD1 (5 bases). Trimming removed 0 bases at V and 0 bases at J, with 6 bases between. The CDR3 extends over 15 amino acids. CDR1 is LNHNV, CDR2 YYDKDF, per germline (reference sequence). The CDR3 sequence is CATSRDRGSGNTIYF. Here the CDR3 DNA reads TGTGCCACCAGCAGAGATAGGGGCTCTGGAAACACCATATATTTT.

This clone was observed once. The rearrangement uses TRBV5-1 and TRBJ2-2; 9 bases fit TRBD2. V was pared by 4 bases and J by 1 base, with 5 bases of the junction left unmatched. The CDR3 length is 16 residues. CDR1 is SGHRS and CDR2 is YFSETQ in the germline V gene. CDR3 region: CASSKKLAGNTGELFF. CDR3 sequence (DNA): TGCGCCAGCAGCAAAAAACTAGCGGGGAACACCGGGGAGCTGTTTTTT.

V gene TRBV7-2 combines with J gene TRBJ1-5; 8 nucleotides agree with TRBD1. The CDR3 loop spans 15 amino acids. Germline CDR1 SGHTA, CDR2 FQGNSA. J was trimmed by 1 base and V by 5 bases; bases with no gene match: 4. The CDR3 region has the DNA TGTGCCAGCAGCAGGGACAGGTTGAGCAATCAGCCCCAGCATTTT. Residues: CASSRDRLSNQPQHF.

This clone was recorded a few times. The chain is built from TRBV6-1 and TRBJ2-2; a weak D match, TRBD2 (6 bases). The germline V gene has CDR1 MNHNS and CDR2 SASEGT. CDR3 length: 15 residues. V lost 4 bases and J lost 1, with 10 bases in between. Here the CDR3 DNA reads TGTGCCAGCAGTGGTCGAGCGGGGAACACCGGGGAGCTGTTTTTT. It encodes CASSGRAGNTGELFF.